The sequence of this T cell receptor (beta chain) was determined in a study of CD8+ T cells in alopecia areata. Findings and limits, study-wide: Across lesional scalp, and particularly alopecia totalis/universalis, clonality surpassed that of normal scalp.

Extracted RNA was reverse transcribed into cDNA, the sequencing template. The assay was immunoSEQ multiplex PCR, and TCRdb's table has in-frame clones only and misses some. The sample includes some 150,000 clones, roughly three fifths of them seen just once. With respect to this clone: The target antigen is unknown.

This CDR3 contains 15 residues. V shed 0 bases, J shed 5 bases, and the junction held 5 bases outside the gene matches. Germline CDR1 SGDLS, CDR2 YYNGEE. The sequence came from a human donor with alopecia areata. The input for sequencing was CD4+ T cells sorted from blood, taken at week 0. This chain uses TRBV9 with TRBJ2-1, with 7 bases fitting TRBD2. This CDR3 reads CASSVVAGVNNEQFF. As DNA, the CDR3 is TGTGCCAGCAGCGTAGTGGCGGGGGTGAACAATGAGCAGTTCTTC.